This TCR beta chain was obtained from a study of STAT5B mutations in CD4+ large granular lymphocyte leukemia. In this sample, this clone turned up once. Antigen unknown. TCRdb keeps only in-frame clones here, not all; method: immunoSEQ multiplex PCR. Among about 34,000 clones listed, just over 75% were seen once. Germline V gene lookup returns CDR1 SGHKS and CDR2 YYEKEE (reference sequence). The CDR3 sequence is 15 residues long. The trim removed 1 base at V and 3 bases at J, leaving 7 bases unmatched. General study points: No patients shared main leukemic clonotypes, though around 24% appeared at low frequency elsewhere. 8/27 top patient clones versus 2/35 control clones were TRBV06-family.

Material: CD4+ T cells from blood buffy coats. This TCR derives from a human donor in good health. The chain combines TRBV5-5 with TRBJ2-7; 7 bases align to TRBD2. The DNA for the CDR3 is TGTGCCAGCAGCTTGCTGGTTAGCGGGCGCTACGAGCAGTACTTC. Translating it yields CASSLLVSGRYEQYF. Combining the CDR3 with reference TRBV5-5 and TRBJ2-7 gives the whole variable domain DAGVTQSPTHLIKTRGQQVTLRCSPISGHKSVSWYQQVLGQGPQFIFQYYEKEERGRGNFPDRFSARQFPNYSSELNVNALLLGDSALYLCASSLLVSGRYEQYFGPGTRLTVT.